These 23 T cell receptor beta chains came from one sample sequenced in a study of T cell responses to AZD1222 COVID-19 vaccine. Generated by immunoSEQ multiplex PCR, the TCRdb table keeps only in-frame clones and is missing some. The sample lists roughly 77,000 clones; 88% were seen once. Material: peripheral blood, obtained on day 0 of MenACWY control vaccination. The receptors stem from an adult in good health.

The chain carries TRBV5-1 and TRBJ2-1, with 7 bases aligning to TRBD1. The CDR3 sequence is 15 residues long. The V gene's germline CDR1 is SGHRS and CDR2 YFSETQ. J lost 1 base, V lost 3 bases, and 4 bases had no gene match. The DNA for the CDR3 is TGCGCCAGCAGCTCCACAGGGGCTTCCTACAATGAGCAGTTCTTC. Translated, it gives CASSSTGASYNEQFF.

The J gene is TRBJ2-1, the V gene TRBV30; D is perhaps TRBD1 or TRBD2 (6 bases each). V gave up 2 bases and J gave up 7 bases, with 18 bases separating them. Germline V gene lookup returns CDR1 GTSNPN and CDR2 SVGIG (reference sequence). This CDR3 has 15 amino acids. For the CDR3, the DNA is TGTGCCTGGAGTTATTGGGGGGCCCGAATGAATGAGCAGTTCTTC. Translating gives CAWSYWGARMNEQFF.

The gene calls are TRBV20-1 and TRBJ1-1; no firm D call. Looked up from germline, CDR1 is DFQATT and CDR2 is SNEGSKA (reference sequence). V lost 6 bases and J 2 bases, leaving 7 bases between the germline ends. The CDR3 totals 11 residues. The CDR3 DNA reads as TGCAGTGCCCCCTTCAACACTGAAGCTTTCTTT. Translation gives CSAPFNTEAFF.

The gene calls are TRBV27 and TRBJ2-7; D is possibly TRBD1 (5 bases). V gave up 7 bases and J gave up 5 bases, with 15 bases separating them. This CDR3 is built from 13 residues. Germline lookup yields CDR1 MNHEY and CDR2 SMNVEV (reference sequence). The CDR3, as DNA: TGTGCCAGCAAGGACACCATGGGCCACGAGCAGTACTTC. This translates into CASKDTMGHEQYF.

Only a few counts were recorded for this clone. This chain links TRBV11-2 with TRBJ2-7; D possibly corresponds to TRBD1 (5 bases). The CDR3 extends over 13 amino acids. In germline, CDR1 is SGHAT, CDR2 FQNNGV. The germline V and J ends were trimmed by 3 bases and 7 bases, with 13 bases remaining between them. CDR3 nucleotides: TGTGCCAGCAGCTTTACAGGCCCTCTGGAGCAGTACTTC. It is translated as CASSFTGPLEQYF.

CDR3 sequence reads: CASSLSEGSYEQYF. The CDR3 coding sequence is TGTGCCAGCAGCTTAAGTGAGGGGAGCTACGAGCAGTACTTC. The chain links TRBV7-2 to TRBJ2-7; tentatively, D is TRBD1 or TRBD2 (5 bases each). Germline V gene lookup returns CDR1 SGHTA and CDR2 FQGNSA. CDR3 size: 14 residues. Trimming left V 2 bases short and J 3 bases short, with 11 bases between.

This clone was picked up one time. This chain links TRBV9 with TRBJ1-2; no clear D gene. Germline V gene lookup returns CDR1 SGDLS and CDR2 YYNGEE. The CDR3 runs 19 residues. V dropped 4 bases and J dropped 1 base, with 26 bases sitting between them. The CDR3 DNA reads as TGTGCCAGCAGCCTTACCCACCGCGGGCCGGGGTATCTTAACTATGGCTACACCTTC. Amino acid sequence: CASSLTHRGPGYLNYGYTF.

The chain links TRBV7-2 to TRBJ2-3; no firm D call. CDR1 SGHTA and CDR2 FQGNSA come from the germline V gene. V was trimmed by 0 bases and J by 6 bases, leaving 13 bases between them. The CDR3 runs 15 residues. This CDR3 reads CASSLALLGRDTQYF. As DNA, the CDR3 is TGTGCCAGCAGCTTAGCGCTCTTAGGACGCGATACGCAGTATTTT.

This chain connects TRBV27 to TRBJ1-1; 9 bases align to TRBD1. The CDR3 is made up of 16 amino acids. Germline-derived CDR1 and CDR2 are MNHEY and SMNVEV (reference sequence). V lost 5 bases and J lost 0; bases outside the gene matches: 7. The CDR3, as DNA: TGTGCCAGCAGTGCCAACAGGGGGCGGGTGAACACTGAAGCTTTCTTT. Translating it yields CASSANRGRVNTEAFF.

This clone was seen a single time. The chain uses TRBV6-2 or TRBV6-3 and TRBJ2-3; 9 bases fit TRBD2. Unmatched junction bases numbered 4, after V lost 0 bases and J lost 6 bases. CDR3 size: 15 residues. Per germline, CDR1 MNHEY and CDR2 SVGEGT. The CDR3 DNA is TGTGCCAGCAGTTACTCGCGGGGGGGAGACGATACGCAGTATTTT. The encoded protein is CASSYSRGGDDTQYF.

Comment on this clone: This sample includes further DNA sequences coding for the same CDR3. This chain connects TRBV30 to TRBJ2-3; no clear D gene. Per germline, CDR1 GTSNPN and CDR2 SVGIG (reference sequence). This CDR3 spans 11 amino acids. Trimming took 0 bases from V and 6 from J, leaving 4 bases between them. Here the CDR3 DNA reads TGTGCCTGGAGTGTTTTGGATACGCAGTATTTT. It is translated as CAWSVLDTQYF.

The V and J genes are TRBV27 and TRBJ1-1; tentatively, D is TRBD1 (5 bases). Germline V gene lookup returns CDR1 MNHEY and CDR2 SMNVEV (reference sequence). The CDR3 is 13 residues long. V lost 4 bases, J lost 1 base, and 7 bases lay in between. The CDR3 protein is CASSWGPNTEAFF. In nucleotides, the CDR3 is TGTGCCAGCAGTTGGGGCCCGAACACTGAAGCTTTCTTT.

This clone appeared a single time. The V gene is TRBV6-5, the J gene TRBJ2-3; D might be TRBD2 (5 bases). Trimming cost V 6 bases and J 10 bases, with 14 bases left between them. Germline CDR1 and CDR2: MNHEY and SVGAGI. The CDR3 covers 12 residues. For the CDR3, the DNA is TGTGCCAGCAGCTCCTCGAGGGTTGCGCAGTATTTT. Translated, it gives CASSSSRVAQYF.

The chain links TRBV28 to TRBJ2-1; D may be TRBD2 (6 bases). V shed 7 bases and J shed 7 bases, with 11 bases lying between them. This CDR3 comprises 12 residues. Germline CDR1 is MDHEN and CDR2 is SYDVKM. The CDR3, as DNA: TGTGCCAGCACCCAACGGGGGAATGAGCAGTTCTTC. Translation gives CASTQRGNEQFF.

The rearrangement links TRBV6-2 or TRBV6-3 to TRBJ2-3; D is possibly TRBD2 (5 bases). The V end lost 2 bases, the J end lost 4 bases, and 19 bases lay between the germline ends. The CDR3 contains 17 residues. CDR1 is MNHEY, CDR2 SVGEGT, per germline. CDR3 nucleotides: TGTGCCAGCAGTTACGCGTCCTCGGGGTGGGTTCCAGATACGCAGTATTTT. Translation gives CASSYASSGWVPDTQYF.

The chain carries TRBV25-1 and TRBJ1-6; no firm D call. The CDR3 runs 16 residues. From germline, CDR1 is MGHDK and CDR2 SYGVNS. Trimming stripped 3 bases from V and 0 bases from J, with 9 bases between. The CDR3 sequence: CASSDPGSSYNSPLHF. The CDR3 DNA reads TGTGCCAGCAGTGACCCGGGGAGCTCCTATAATTCACCCCTCCACTTT.

The V and J genes are TRBV19 and TRBJ2-7, with D maybe TRBD1 (6 bases). Per the germline V gene, CDR1 is LNHDA and CDR2 is SQIVND (reference sequence). The V and J ends lost 0 bases and 7 bases respectively, with 16 bases between them. The CDR3 runs 15 residues. As DNA, the CDR3 is TGTGCCAGTAGTATAGATTTAACAGGGTTTGGTGAGCAGTACTTC. It encodes CASSIDLTGFGEQYF.

This rearrangement joins TRBV30 to TRBJ2-5; D gene uncertain. This CDR3 has 12 residues. Germline values: CDR1 GTSNPN, CDR2 SVGIG (reference sequence). Trimming stripped 2 bases from V and 0 bases from J, with 4 bases between. This CDR3 is CAWSRHQETQYF. Written as DNA, the CDR3 is TGTGCCTGGAGTAGACACCAAGAGACCCAGTACTTC.

This clone was picked up one time. The chain links TRBV25-1 to TRBJ2-3; either TRBD1 or TRBD2 may supply D (6 bases each). The CDR3 sequence is 17 residues long. Germline CDR1 reads MGHDK; CDR2 reads SYGVNS. The ends were cut back, 4 bases at V and 0 bases at J, with 17 bases in the middle. The DNA of the CDR3 is TGTGCCAGCAGTGCCCCTGCCCCGGGGGCCAGCACAGATACGCAGTATTTT. It specifies CASSAPAPGASTDTQYF.

The rearrangement uses TRBV2 and TRBJ2-7; 12 bases fit TRBD1. Germline CDR1 is SNHLY and CDR2 is FYNNEI. The CDR3 has 14 residues. V was pared by 10 bases and J by 4 bases, with 8 bases of the junction left unmatched. The CDR3: CATSRDRGLYEQYF. The CDR3 bases are TGTGCCACCTCCCGGGACAGGGGGCTATACGAGCAGTACTTC.

This clone turned up a few times. Other nucleotide sequences from this sample produce the same CDR3. The V call is TRBV6-5, the J call TRBJ1-1, with a weak D call TRBD1 (6 bases). CDR1 and CDR2 (germline): MNHEY, SVGAGI. This CDR3 region has 14 residues. Trimming left V 6 bases short and J 1 base short, with 12 bases between. The CDR3 sequence is CASSYLQGNTEAFF. The CDR3 nucleotides read TGTGCCAGCAGCTACCTACAGGGGAACACTGAAGCTTTCTTT.

This chain links TRBV27 with TRBJ1-2; D is ambiguous. The CDR3 length is 12 residues. CDR1 and CDR2 from the germline V gene are MNHEY and SMNVEV (reference sequence). Trimming shortened V by 6 bases and J by 6 bases, and 11 bases separated the two germline ends. CDR3 protein: CASRRAPDGYTF. The CDR3 DNA follows: TGTGCCAGCAGGAGGGCACCTGATGGCTACACCTTC.

The chain is built from TRBV2 and TRBJ2-7; 7 nucleotides line up with TRBD1. CDR1 SNHLY and CDR2 FYNNEI come from the germline V gene. The length of the CDR3 is 12 residues. J lost 6 bases, V lost 6 bases, and 5 bases had no gene match. CDR3 nucleotides: TGTGCCAGCAGGACAGGGTCCAGCGAGCAGTACTTC. Translating it yields CASRTGSSEQYF.